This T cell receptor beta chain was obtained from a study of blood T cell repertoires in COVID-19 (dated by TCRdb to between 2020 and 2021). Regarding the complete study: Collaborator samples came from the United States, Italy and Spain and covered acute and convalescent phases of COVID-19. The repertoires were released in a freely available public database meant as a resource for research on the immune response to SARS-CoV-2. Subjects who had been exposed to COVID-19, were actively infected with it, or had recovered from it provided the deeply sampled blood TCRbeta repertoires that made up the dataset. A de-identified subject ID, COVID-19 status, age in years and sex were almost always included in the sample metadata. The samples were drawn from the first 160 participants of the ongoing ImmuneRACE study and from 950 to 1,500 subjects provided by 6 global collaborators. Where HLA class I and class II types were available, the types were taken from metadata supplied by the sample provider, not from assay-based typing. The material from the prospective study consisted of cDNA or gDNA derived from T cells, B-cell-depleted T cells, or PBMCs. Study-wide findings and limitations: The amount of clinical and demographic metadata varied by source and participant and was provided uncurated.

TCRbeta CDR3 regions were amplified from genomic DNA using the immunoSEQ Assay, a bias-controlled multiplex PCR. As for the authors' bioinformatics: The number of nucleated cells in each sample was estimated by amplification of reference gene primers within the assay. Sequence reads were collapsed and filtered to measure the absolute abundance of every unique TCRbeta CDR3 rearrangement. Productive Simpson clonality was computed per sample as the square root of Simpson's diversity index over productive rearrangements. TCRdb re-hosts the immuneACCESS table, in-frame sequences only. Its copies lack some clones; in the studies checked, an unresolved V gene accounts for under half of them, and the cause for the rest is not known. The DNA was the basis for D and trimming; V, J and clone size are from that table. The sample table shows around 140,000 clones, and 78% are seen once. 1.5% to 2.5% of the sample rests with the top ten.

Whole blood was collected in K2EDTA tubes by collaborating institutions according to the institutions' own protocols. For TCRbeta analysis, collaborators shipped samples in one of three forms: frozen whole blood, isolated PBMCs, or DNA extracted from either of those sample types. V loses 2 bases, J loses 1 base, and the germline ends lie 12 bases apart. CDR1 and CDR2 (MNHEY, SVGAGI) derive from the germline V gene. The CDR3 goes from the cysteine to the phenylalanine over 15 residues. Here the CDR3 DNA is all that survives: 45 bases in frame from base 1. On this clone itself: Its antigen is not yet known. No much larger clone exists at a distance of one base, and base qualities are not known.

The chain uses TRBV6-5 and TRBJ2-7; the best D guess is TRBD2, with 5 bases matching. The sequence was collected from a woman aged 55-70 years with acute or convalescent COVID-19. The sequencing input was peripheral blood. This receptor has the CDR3 CASSYGSGRSYEQYF. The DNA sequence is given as TGTGCCAGCAGTTACGGGTCGGGAAGATCCTACGAGCAGTACTTC.